This TCR beta chain was sequenced for a study of blood T cells in healthy people across ages. This clonotype turned up a few times. Its antigen is not known. Combining a sample-barcoded 5' primer with a J-beta primer mix, a second PCR ran for roughly 6 to 12 cycles. TCRdb redid the calling of the 5' RACE reads with MiXCR, one entry per CDR3 protein. This sample carries about 290,000 distinct CDR3 sequences, 25% to 30% of them seen once, and the ten largest clones take approximately 28%. CDR1 SQVTM and CDR2 ANQGSEA come from the germline V gene. Trimming removed 6 bases from V and 5 bases from J, with 10 bases in between. The CDR3 consists of 11 residues. Collection of 8.5 to 10 milliliters of peripheral blood was performed for each donor. General study points: Roughly linearly, TCR beta diversity per million T cells fell as age increased.

This receptor was taken from a woman aged 65 to 85 in good health. The sequenced sample consisted of blood. The chain recombines TRBV29-1 with TRBJ2-5; D might be TRBD1 (6 bases). Written as DNA, the CDR3 is TGCAGCGTAGACAGGTGGGAGACCCAGTACTTC. Protein sequence: CSVDRWETQYF.